The 15 T cell receptor beta chains presented below share a single source sample, sequenced in a study of low-dose radiotherapy and immunotherapy resistance in tumors. The PCR that amplified TCRs ran for approximately 20 cycles, relying on a constant-region primer and a V-primer adapter. TCRdb processed the reads anew with MiXCR; each CDR3 protein has one entry. The repertoire holds approximately 52,000 distinct CDR3 sequences, 33% seen once, with approximately 7.6% in the top ten. Specified time point: after trial treatment. Treatment denoted: LDRT plus nivolumab, ipilimumab, low-dose cyclophosphamide and aspirin (RACIN trial). The material sequenced was PBMCs, taken after low-dose radiotherapy plus immunotherapy. Every receptor here comes from a male donor with rectosigmoid adenocarcinoma.

This clonotype was seen a handful of times. The chain uses TRBV10-3 and TRBJ2-7; tentative D call: TRBD2 (7 bases). The V gene lost 8 bases and the J gene lost 6 bases, with 14 bases spanning the gap. Germline assignment: CDR1 ENHRY and CDR2 SYGVKD. There are 12 residues in the CDR3. Written as DNA, the CDR3 is TGTGCCATCCGGAAAGGGGGGGGCGAGCAGTACTTC. Translation: CAIRKGGGEQYF.

CDR3 DNA sequence: TGTGCCAGCAGACAGGGTTCTAGCACAGATACGCAGTATTTT. It encodes CASRQGSSTDTQYF. V is TRBV5-4 and J is TRBJ2-3, with D possibly matching TRBD1 (6 bases). V lost 5 bases, J lost 0 bases, and 10 bases lay in between. This CDR3 region has 14 residues. Germline loops: CDR1 SGHNT, CDR2 YYREEE (reference sequence). The variable domain in full, completed from reference TRBV5-4 and TRBJ2-3, reads ETGVTQSPTHLIKTRGQQVTLRCSSQSGHNTVSWYQQALGQGPQFIFQYYREEENGRGNFPPRFSGLQFPNYSSELNVNALELDDSALYLCASRQGSSTDTQYFGPGTRLTVL.

The chain employs TRBV28 and TRBJ2-4, with TRBD2 matching 11 bases. V gave up 3 bases and J gave up 3 bases; unmatched junction bases: 1. The CDR3 length is 15 residues. Germline V CDR1 and CDR2: MDHEN, SYDVKM. In nucleotides, the CDR3 is TGTGCCAGCAGTTTTAGCGGGAGGGGCAAAAACATTCAGTACTTC. Translated: CASSFSGRGKNIQYF.

Concerning this clonotype: A far larger clone differs by one base, so this is likely a read error. The V call is TRBV2, the J call TRBJ2-5, with 9 bases aligning to TRBD1. The CDR3 extends over 15 amino acids. Germline CDR1 SNHLY, CDR2 FYNNEI. V was clipped by 4 bases and J by 11 bases; unmatched bases: 14. The CDR3 here is CASSGVDRGWNEQYF. CDR3 coding DNA: TGTGCCAGCAGTGGGGTGGACAGGGGTTGGAATGAGCAGTACTTC.

In the case of this clonotype: It may be a read error: a sequence one base away is much more abundant. This chain links TRBV7-9 with TRBJ2-1; D is unclear. The CDR3 covers 14 residues. Trimming shortened V by 8 bases and J by 1 base, and 12 bases separated the two germline ends. Germline CDR1 and CDR2: SEHNR and FQNEAQ (reference sequence). The CDR3 region is CASSGRYSYNEQFF. The CDR3 DNA reads TGTGCCAGCTCGGGCAGGTATTCCTACAATGAGCAGTTCTTC.

This clonotype occurred many times. This rearrangement joins TRBV2 to TRBJ2-7, with TRBD1 matching 10 bases. Trimming removed 6 bases from V and 1 base from J; junction bases left unmatched: 9. This CDR3 has 16 residues. Germline CDR1 reads SNHLY; CDR2 reads FYNNEI. The CDR3 sequence: CASRTPGQGLSYEQYF. Here the CDR3 DNA reads TGTGCCAGCAGGACCCCGGGACAGGGGTTATCCTACGAGCAGTACTTC. The whole variable domain, filled in from reference TRBV2 and TRBJ2-7, reads EPEVTQTPSHQVTQMGQEVILRCVPISNHLYFYWYRQILGQKVEFLVSFYNNEISEKSEIFDDQFSVERPDGSNFTLKIRSTKLEDSAMYFCASRTPGQGLSYEQYFGPGTRLTVT.

This clonotype occurred many times. The chain links TRBV7-9 to TRBJ2-7; perhaps TRBD2 as D (6 bases). Trimming cost V 6 bases and J 4 bases, with 7 bases left between them. CDR3 length equals 11 residues. Per germline, CDR1 SEHNR and CDR2 FQNEAQ (reference sequence). DNA for the CDR3: TGTGCCAGCAGTCGGGAGTACGAGCAGTACTTC. Its translation is CASSREYEQYF. Variable domain in full (rest from reference TRBV7-9 and TRBJ2-7): DTGVSQNPRHKITKRGQNVTFRCDPISEHNRLYWYRQTLGQGPEFLTYFQNEAQLEKSRLLSDRFSAERPKGSFSTLEIQRTEQGDSAMYLCASSREYEQYFGPGTRLTVT.

This clonotype was seen repeatedly, ten times or more. This chain uses TRBV2 with TRBJ2-7, with D maybe TRBD2 (5 bases). CDR1 SNHLY and CDR2 FYNNEI come from the germline V gene. This CDR3 is 14 amino acids long. Deletions cut 6 bases from V and 0 bases from J, with 12 bases between. CDR3: CASRGRGSSYEQYF. The CDR3 bases are TGTGCCAGCAGAGGCCGGGGTAGCTCCTACGAGCAGTACTTC.

This clonotype was seen ten or more times. The chain combines TRBV20-1 with TRBJ2-7; either TRBD1 or TRBD2 may supply D (5 bases each). V lost 0 bases to trimming and J lost 3 bases, with 12 bases between them. This CDR3 is built from 14 residues. The germline CDR1 and CDR2 sequences are DFQATT and SNEGSKA (reference sequence). CDR3 sequence (DNA): TGCAGTGCTAGAGATCTCGTGGGGGACTACGAGCAGTACTTC. Its protein product is CSARDLVGDYEQYF.

This clonotype was picked up many times. CDR3 amino acids: CASSETTDTQYF. CDR3 bases: TGTGCCAGCAGTGAAACGACAGATACGCAGTATTTT. This sequence joins TRBV25-1 and TRBJ2-3; no definite D call. Trimming cost V 2 bases and J 3 bases, with 3 bases left between them. The CDR3 totals 12 residues. Germline V gene sequence: CDR1 MGHDK, CDR2 SYGVNS.

This clonotype came up many times. The chain couples TRBV6-2 or TRBV6-3 to TRBJ1-5; 8 nucleotides match TRBD1. Germline CDR1 and CDR2: MNHEY and SVGEGT. CDR3 length equals 17 residues. J lost 3 bases, V lost 0 bases, and 7 bases had no gene match. The CDR3: CASSYSMDRVPNQPQHF. CDR3 DNA: TGTGCCAGCAGTTACTCGATGGACAGGGTACCCAATCAGCCCCAGCATTTT.

This clonotype showed up just once. This sequence is one base from a far larger clone and is likely a read error. The chain has TRBV7-2 and TRBJ2-7; possibly TRBD1 or TRBD2 for D (6 bases each). This CDR3 spans 15 amino acids. Trimming shortened V by 0 bases and J by 7 bases, and 16 bases separated the two germline ends. The germline V gene has CDR1 SGHTA and CDR2 FQGNSA. As DNA, the CDR3 is TGTGCCAGCAGCTTAGCGGGGGGCATGCGGAATGAGCAGTACTTC. Translating it yields CASSLAGGMRNEQYF.

This clonotype was counted many times. CDR3 DNA sequence: TGCAGTGCTAGAGATCCGAGGACAGGCGCCAATCAGCCCCAGCATTTT. Encoded protein: CSARDPRTGANQPQHF. V usage is TRBV20-1 and J usage is TRBJ1-5; 7 bases match TRBD1. The germline gives CDR1 DFQATT, CDR2 SNEGSKA (reference sequence). The V segment lost 0 bases and the J segment 3 bases; nucleotides outside the gene matches: 8. The CDR3 extends over 16 amino acids.

This clonotype appeared many times. The rearrangement uses TRBV5-8 and TRBJ1-5; D gene uncertain. The CDR3 runs 15 residues. V was pared by 0 bases and J by 3 bases, with 10 bases between. Germline CDR1 and CDR2: SGHTS and YDEGEE. The CDR3 reads CASSLAPTVNQPQHF. CDR3 sequence (DNA): TGTGCCAGCAGCTTGGCCCCGACCGTCAATCAGCCCCAGCATTTT. The full variable domain, completed using reference TRBV5-8 and TRBJ1-5, is EAGVTQSPTHLIKTRGQQATLRCSPISGHTSVYWYQQALGLGLQFLLWYDEGEERNRGNFPPRFSGRQFPNYSSELNVNALELEDSALYLCASSLAPTVNQPQHFGDGTRLSIL.

This clonotype was seen ten or more times. The chain uses TRBV29-1 and TRBJ1-1, with D hard to call. Trimming left V 3 bases short and J 2 bases short, with 7 bases between. Germline V gene data show CDR1 as SQVTM and CDR2 as ANQGSEA. This CDR3 comprises 12 residues. CDR3 loop: CSVEGSNTEAFF. The CDR3 DNA reads TGCAGCGTTGAGGGCTCAAACACTGAAGCTTTCTTT.